Listed here are 24 T cell receptor beta chains from one sample, sequenced in a study of CD8 T cells in ankylosing spondylitis. TCRdb passed the 5' RACE reads through MiXCR, listing each CDR3 protein once. This sample has roughly 130,000 distinct CDR3 sequences, with more than 6.5% found just once. The sample comprised blood, either unsorted or a sorted T cell fraction (not recorded which). These receptors were taken from a male donor with ankylosing spondylitis or in good health (not recorded which).

There are many counts of this clonotype. The chain joins TRBV5-1 to TRBJ1-1; no clear D. Germline V lookup: CDR1 SGHRS, CDR2 YFSETQ. V was trimmed by 0 bases and J by 5 bases, leaving 8 bases between them. The CDR3 loop spans 13 amino acids. The DNA for the CDR3 is TGCGCCAGCAGCTTGGGGTCGGGGACTGAAGCTTTCTTT. This translates into CASSLGSGTEAFF.

Many counts were recorded for this clonotype. This chain connects TRBV5-1 to TRBJ2-5; D tentatively reads TRBD1 or TRBD2 (5 bases each). Trimming took 7 bases from V and 6 from J, leaving 25 bases between them. Germline lookup yields CDR1 SGHRS and CDR2 YFSETQ. The CDR3 is made up of 16 amino acids. The CDR3 loop is CASADLGTGPRKTQYF. The CDR3 DNA sequence: TGCGCCAGCGCCGATCTTGGTACGGGGCCTCGTAAGACCCAGTACTTC.

This chain's CDR3 is CSARLGTANEQFF. The DNA of the CDR3 is TGCAGTGCCCGATTAGGGACAGCCAATGAGCAGTTCTTC. The gene calls are TRBV20-1 and TRBJ2-1; 7 nucleotides line up with TRBD1. The CDR3 consists of 13 residues. V lost 6 bases, J lost 6 bases, and 8 bases stayed unmatched. Germline V gene sequence: CDR1 DFQATT, CDR2 SNEGSKA (reference sequence).

At least ten counts were recorded for this clonotype. V is TRBV5-1 and J is TRBJ2-7; possibly TRBD2 for D (5 bases). V lost 1 base to trimming and J lost 5 bases, with 13 bases between them. Per the germline V gene, CDR1 is SGHRS and CDR2 is YFSETQ. CDR3 length: 14 residues. CDR3 sequence reads: CASSLSGIVDEQYF. As DNA, the CDR3 is TGCGCCAGCAGCTTGTCCGGGATTGTCGACGAGCAGTACTTC. The full variable domain, with the rest looked up from reference TRBV5-1 and TRBJ2-7, is KAGVTQTPRYLIKTRGQQVTLSCSPISGHRSVSWYQQTPGQGLQFLFEYFSETQRNKGNFPGRFSGRQFSNSRSEMNVSTLELGDSALYLCASSLSGIVDEQYFGPGTRLTVT.

In regard to this clonotype: A junction end diverges from the germline sequence, so it may reflect a read error. J is TRBJ2-2 and V is TRBV6-5; 7 bases fit TRBD1. CDR3 length equals 16 residues. Germline V lookup: CDR1 MNHEY, CDR2 SVGAGI. CDR3 DNA: TGTGCCTGCAGTTACGACAGGGCTCCCAACACCGGGGAGCTGTTTTTT. It specifies CACSYDRAPNTGELFF.

This clonotype has at least ten counts. A read error may produce the germline difference seen at one junction end. The CDR3 loop reads CATSLLGGSYNEQFF. In DNA, the CDR3 is TGTGCCACCAGCCTACTAGGGGGATCCTACAATGAGCAGTTCTTC. This chain joins TRBV7-2 and TRBJ2-1; maybe TRBD1 (6 bases). The CDR3 has 15 residues. Germline CDR1 reads SGHTA; CDR2 reads FQGNSA.

The chain recombines TRBV4-3 with TRBJ2-3; 9 bases are a match to TRBD2. J was trimmed by 5 bases and V by 0 bases; bases with no gene match: 9. The CDR3 has 17 amino acids. The germline gives CDR1 LGHNA, CDR2 YSLEER. The CDR3 bases are TGCGCCAGCAGCCAAGATGTACAGCGGCGGGGGGGAGATACGCAGTATTTT. The encoded protein is CASSQDVQRRGGDTQYF.

This clonotype occurred many times. The rearrangement joins TRBV7-2 to TRBJ2-2; 9 bases align to TRBD1. CDR1 is SGHTA, CDR2 FQGNSA, per germline. V lost 3 bases and J lost 3; bases outside the gene matches: 2. CDR3 length equals 15 residues. CDR3: CASSFRQGDTGELFF. The CDR3 DNA follows: TGTGCCAGCAGCTTTAGACAGGGGGACACCGGGGAGCTGTTTTTT. The variable domain in full, with the rest retrieved from reference TRBV7-2 and TRBJ2-2, is GAGVSQSPSNKVTEKGKDVELRCDPISGHTALYWYRQSLGQGLEFLIYFQGNSAPDKSGLPSDRFSAERTGGSVSTLTIQRTQQEDSAVYLCASSFRQGDTGELFFGEGSRLTVL.

This clonotype was observed at least ten times. The V gene is TRBV7-2, the J gene TRBJ1-2; D not resolved. Germline CDR1 reads SGHTA; CDR2 reads FQGNSA. This CDR3 is built from 13 residues. The germline V and J ends were trimmed by 8 bases and 8 bases, with 18 bases remaining between them. CDR3 DNA: TGTGCCAGCGACAAATTCCCCCCGATGGGCTACACCTTC. As protein: CASDKFPPMGYTF.

This clonotype was seen repeatedly, ten times or more. V usage is TRBV6-2 or TRBV6-3 and J usage is TRBJ2-6, with a weak D call TRBD2 (5 bases). CDR3 length equals 20 residues. Germline CDR1 reads MNHEY; CDR2 reads SVGEGT. Trimming shortened V by 4 bases and J by 0 bases, and 22 bases separated the two germline ends. As DNA, the CDR3 is TGTGCCAGCAGTTCTTTGTGGGAAGGGTGGCGGGCCTCTGGGGCCAACGTCCTGACTTTC. Encoded protein: CASSSLWEGWRASGANVLTF.

This clonotype was observed at least ten times. CDR3 region: CASSPRRAYEQYF. CDR3 bases: TGTGCCAGCAGCCCAAGGCGGGCCTACGAGCAGTACTTC. The rearrangement joins TRBV11-1 to TRBJ2-7; tentative D call: TRBD2 (5 bases). The CDR3 covers 13 residues. The V gene's germline CDR1 is SGHAT and CDR2 FQDESV (reference sequence). The germline V and J ends were trimmed by 5 bases and 2 bases, with 10 bases remaining between them.

This clonotype has a count of ten or more. V is TRBV20-1 and J is TRBJ2-3, with TRBD2 matching over 7 bases. The CDR3 spans 17 residues. The ends lost 6 bases at V and 0 bases at J; junction bases unmatched: 15. Germline V gene lookup returns CDR1 DFQATT and CDR2 SNEGSKA (reference sequence). CDR3 in DNA: TGCAGTGCCCCTCCCTTAAAGAGCGGGACTAGCACAGATACGCAGTATTTT. Translating it yields CSAPPLKSGTSTDTQYF.

This clonotype was detected ten times or more. The chain combines TRBV11-1 with TRBJ2-1; 10 nucleotides align to TRBD2. The CDR3 runs to 18 residues. CDR1 and CDR2 (germline): SGHAT, FQDESV (reference sequence). Germline trimming cut 1 base from V and 6 bases from J; bases unmatched to any gene: 12. CDR3 DNA sequence: TGTGCCAGCAGCTTAGGGGCCTGGGGACTAGCGTCTGGCAATGAGCAGTTCTTC. Amino acids: CASSLGAWGLASGNEQFF.

Many counts were recorded for this clonotype. The V gene is TRBV7-6, the J gene TRBJ2-7; D possibly corresponds to TRBD2 (6 bases). The CDR3 has 14 residues. Germline CDR1 and CDR2: SGHVS and FNYEAQ. Between the trimmed V and J ends, which lost 2 bases and 7 bases, there was a span of 15 bases. The CDR3 sequence is CASSLSPGSEEQYF. The CDR3 DNA sequence: TGTGCCAGCAGCTTATCTCCCGGGAGTGAGGAGCAGTACTTC.

This clonotype was found many times. V and J are TRBV4-2 and TRBJ1-2; 8 positions match TRBD1. The CDR3 contains 13 residues. Germline V gene data show CDR1 as LGHNA and CDR2 as YNFKEQ. Trimming at V came to 4 bases and at J to 7 bases, leaving 5 bases not matched to a gene. CDR3 protein: CASSPRTGTGYTF. For the CDR3, the DNA is TGTGCCAGCAGCCCTCGGACAGGGACTGGCTACACCTTC.

This clonotype was picked up many times. This sequence joins TRBV7-9 and TRBJ2-7; D not certain. V was pared by 2 bases and J by 2 bases, with 10 bases between. The germline gives CDR1 SEHNR, CDR2 FQNEAQ (reference sequence). The CDR3 spans 14 residues. The CDR3 spells CASSLSAGAYEQYF. CDR3 DNA: TGTGCCAGCAGCTTATCTGCAGGTGCCTACGAGCAGTACTTC. The full variable domain, rest sourced from reference TRBV7-9 and TRBJ2-7, is DTGVSQNPRHKITKRGQNVTFRCDPISEHNRLYWYRQTLGQGPEFLTYFQNEAQLEKSRLLSDRFSAERPKGSFSTLEIQRTEQGDSAMYLCASSLSAGAYEQYFGPGTRLTVT.

This clonotype was observed many times. V usage is TRBV29-1 and J usage is TRBJ2-2, with 10 positions matching TRBD2. The V and J ends lost 7 bases and 5 bases, in that order; junction bases with no gene match: 13. The length of the CDR3 is 16 residues. The V gene's germline CDR1 is SQVTM and CDR2 ANQGSEA. In nucleotides, the CDR3 is TGCAGCGCTACTAGCGGGGCTCCCGCTCCGACCGGGGAGCTGTTTTTT. The encoded protein is CSATSGAPAPTGELFF.

This clonotype was counted at least ten times. The rearrangement uses TRBV12-3 or TRBV12-4 and TRBJ1-5, with 8 positions matching TRBD1. V lost 6 bases, J lost 4 bases, and 14 bases stayed unmatched. The CDR3 length is 17 residues. The CDR3 nucleotides are TGTGCCAGCAGCATCTCACGGACAGGGAGGTCGAATCAGCCCCAGCATTTT. Encoded protein: CASSISRTGRSNQPQHF.

This clonotype was counted many times. This sequence joins TRBV15 and TRBJ2-2, with 9 bases that match TRBD1. This CDR3 contains 17 residues. J lost 5 bases, V lost 0 bases, and 7 bases had no gene match. Per the germline V gene, CDR1 is LNHNV and CDR2 is YYDKDF (reference sequence). CDR3 sequence: CATSRDPGQGLTGELFF. Written as DNA, the CDR3 is TGTGCCACCAGCAGAGATCCAGGACAGGGGTTGACCGGGGAGCTGTTTTTT.

The table lists this clonotype with many counts. This chain uses TRBV12-3 or TRBV12-4 with TRBJ2-1, with D perhaps TRBD2 (5 bases). The CDR3 contains 14 residues. Trimming cost V 3 bases and J 4 bases, with 10 bases left between them. Here the CDR3 reads CASSLSGPYNEQFF. The DNA for the CDR3 is TGTGCCAGCAGTTTGAGCGGACCATACAATGAGCAGTTCTTC.

This clonotype has a count of ten or more. This chain links TRBV2 with TRBJ2-3; D might be TRBD2 (6 bases). Between the trimmed V and J ends, which lost 6 bases and 3 bases, there was a span of 13 bases. The germline gives CDR1 SNHLY, CDR2 FYNNEI. The CDR3 runs to 14 residues. The CDR3 loop reads CASRDGLSTDTQYF. The CDR3 DNA sequence: TGTGCCAGCAGGGACGGACTAAGTACAGATACGCAGTATTTT.

This clonotype has ten or more counts. This chain uses TRBV6-6 with TRBJ1-4; D gene ambiguous. Germline loops: CDR1 MNHNY, CDR2 SVGAGI (reference sequence). The V gene lost 6 bases and the J gene lost 2 bases, with 4 bases spanning the gap. The CDR3 length is 12 residues. The CDR3: CASRATNEKLFF. The CDR3 DNA reads as TGTGCCAGCAGGGCGACTAATGAAAAACTGTTTTTT.

This clonotype appeared many times. The chain is built from TRBV5-6 and TRBJ2-3; 7 bases are shared with TRBD1. CDR1 SGHDT and CDR2 YYEEEE come from the germline V gene. The CDR3 has 16 residues. V dropped 3 bases and J dropped 2; count of bases not matched to a gene: 9. The CDR3 protein is CASSSWTGIYTDTQYF. In DNA, the CDR3 is TGTGCCAGCAGCTCTTGGACAGGAATCTACACAGATACGCAGTATTTT.

The rearrangement links TRBV7-3 to TRBJ2-3; 11 nucleotides line up with TRBD1. V lost 2 bases to trimming and J lost 4 bases; unmatched junction nucleotides: 5. The CDR3 runs 16 residues. Per germline, CDR1 SGHTA and CDR2 FQGTGA. The CDR3: CASSLVGQGASDTQYF. As DNA, the CDR3 is TGTGCCAGCAGCTTAGTCGGACAGGGGGCCTCAGATACGCAGTATTTT.